What follows are 8 T cell receptor beta chains derived from one specimen sequenced in a study of blood T cell repertoires in COVID-19. Repertoires were generated with immunoSEQ multiplex PCR, while TCRdb's copy carries only in-frame clones and drops some. The profile covers around 250,000 clones, with about 91% appearing a single time and 0.95% to 1.5% taken by the ten largest. The sequenced sample was PBMCs or T cells enriched from blood (not recorded which). The receptors here all came from a woman between 35 and 50 years old with acute COVID-19.

V usage is TRBV11-2 and J usage is TRBJ1-2; tentative D call: TRBD1 (6 bases). Germline values: CDR1 SGHAT, CDR2 FQNNGV. CDR3 size: 14 residues. The ends were cut back, 1 base at V and 4 bases at J, with 10 bases in the middle. CDR3 in amino acids: CASSLGTGSYGYTF. CDR3 coding DNA: TGTGCCAGCAGCTTAGGAACAGGGAGCTATGGCTACACCTTC.

This clone was counted a single time. The rearrangement links TRBV20-1 to TRBJ2-3; D ambiguous. This CDR3 has 11 residues. V lost 2 bases and J 6 bases, leaving 6 bases between the germline ends. Germline V gene sequence: CDR1 DFQATT, CDR2 SNEGSKA (reference sequence). Here the CDR3 DNA reads TGCAGTGCTAGATCTCCCGATACGCAGTATTTT. Residues: CSARSPDTQYF.

This chain joins TRBV18 and TRBJ2-1, with 14 bases aligning to TRBD2. The CDR3 loop spans 16 amino acids. Germline CDR1 is KGHSH and CDR2 is LQKENI. J was trimmed by 8 bases and V by 5 bases; bases with no gene match: 8. CDR3 loop: CASSGTSGRRVDEQFF. CDR3 in DNA: TGTGCCAGCTCAGGGACTAGCGGGAGAAGAGTGGATGAGCAGTTCTTC.

The chain carries TRBV7-2 and TRBJ1-1; a possible D gene is TRBD1 (5 bases). The ends were cut back, 2 bases at V and 6 bases at J, with 22 bases in the middle. Germline loops: CDR1 SGHTA, CDR2 FQGNSA. The CDR3 has 17 residues. CDR3 DNA sequence: TGTGCCAGCAGCTTAAATATGCCAGGGATCAGGTCTGCTGAAGCTTTCTTT. As protein: CASSLNMPGIRSAEAFF.

This chain uses TRBV7-9 with TRBJ1-2; 9 nucleotides agree with TRBD1. The CDR3 consists of 16 residues. Germline V gene data show CDR1 as SEHNR and CDR2 as FQNEAQ (reference sequence). J lost 5 bases, V lost 2 bases, and 9 bases had no gene match. In nucleotides, the CDR3 is TGTGCCAGCAGCTTAAAACGAGGCGGGACAGGGTATGGCTACACCTTC. The encoded protein is CASSLKRGGTGYGYTF.

The chain employs TRBV5-1 and TRBJ2-1, with 9 bases lining up with TRBD1. The CDR3 is made up of 15 amino acids. V lost 4 bases to trimming and J lost 9 bases; unmatched junction nucleotides: 11. CDR1 is SGHRS and CDR2 is YFSETQ in the germline V gene. The DNA of the CDR3 is TGCGCCAGCAGCCAACAGGGGGCGATTGCGGGTGAGCAGTTCTTC. This gives the protein CASSQQGAIAGEQFF.

The chain recombines TRBV27 with TRBJ2-3; D is unclear. This CDR3 is built from 15 residues. The V end lost 4 bases, the J end lost 0 bases, and 11 bases lay between the germline ends. CDR1 MNHEY and CDR2 SMNVEV come from the germline V gene (reference sequence). The CDR3 DNA follows: TGTGCCAGCAGTTACACCCCCTTTAGCACAGATACGCAGTATTTT. Encoded protein: CASSYTPFSTDTQYF.

For the CDR3, the DNA is TGTGCCAGCTACAGGGGCGGCAATCAGCCCCAGCATTTT. Residues: CASYRGGNQPQHF. This chain joins TRBV2 and TRBJ1-5; 7 bases line up with TRBD1. The V gene end was trimmed by 8 bases and the J gene end by 2 bases; junction bases not matched to a gene: 3. This CDR3 region has 13 residues. Germline lookup yields CDR1 SNHLY and CDR2 FYNNEI. Drawing the rest from reference TRBV2 and TRBJ1-5, the complete variable domain is EPEVTQTPSHQVTQMGQEVILRCVPISNHLYFYWYRQILGQKVEFLVSFYNNEISEKSEIFDDQFSVERPDGSNFTLKIRSTKLEDSAMYFCASYRGGNQPQHFGDGTRLSIL.